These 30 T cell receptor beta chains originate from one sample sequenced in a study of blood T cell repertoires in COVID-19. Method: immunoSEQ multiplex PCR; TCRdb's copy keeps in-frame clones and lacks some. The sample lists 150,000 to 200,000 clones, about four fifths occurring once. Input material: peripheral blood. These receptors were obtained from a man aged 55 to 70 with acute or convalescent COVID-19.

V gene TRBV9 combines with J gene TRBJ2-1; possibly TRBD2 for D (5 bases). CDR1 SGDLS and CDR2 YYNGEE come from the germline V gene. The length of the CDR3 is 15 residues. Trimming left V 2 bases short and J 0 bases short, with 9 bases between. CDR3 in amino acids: CASSVGDYSYNEQFF. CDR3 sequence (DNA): TGTGCCAGCAGCGTCGGTGACTACTCCTACAATGAGCAGTTCTTC. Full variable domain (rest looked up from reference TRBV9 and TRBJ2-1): DSGVTQTPKHLITATGQRVTLRCSPRSGDLSVYWYQQSLDQGLQFLIQYYNGEERAKGNILERFSAQQFPDLHSELNLSSLELGDSALYFCASSVGDYSYNEQFFGPGTRLTVL.

In DNA form, the CDR3 reads TGTGCCAGTAGTATAGAGGGTGGCGGTCAGCCCCAGCATTTT. It codes for CASSIEGGGQPQHF. The genes are TRBV19 and TRBJ1-5; D is ambiguous. CDR1 is LNHDA, CDR2 SQIVND, per germline (reference sequence). Trimming took 0 bases from V and 6 from J, leaving 9 bases between them. The CDR3 is 14 residues long.

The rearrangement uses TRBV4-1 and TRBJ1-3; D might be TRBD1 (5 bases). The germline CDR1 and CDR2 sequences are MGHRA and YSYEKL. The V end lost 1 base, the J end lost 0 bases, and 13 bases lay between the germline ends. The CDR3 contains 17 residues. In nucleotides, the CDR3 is TGCGCCAGCAGCCAAGGGCAGGGCAGGTACTCTGGAAACACCATATATTTT. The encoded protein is CASSQGQGRYSGNTIYF.

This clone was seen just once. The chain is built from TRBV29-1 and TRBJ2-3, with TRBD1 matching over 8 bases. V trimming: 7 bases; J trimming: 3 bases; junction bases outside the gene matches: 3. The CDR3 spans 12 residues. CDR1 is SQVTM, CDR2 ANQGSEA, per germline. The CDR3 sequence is CSARTGTDTQYF. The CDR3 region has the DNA TGCAGCGCCCGGACAGGGACAGATACGCAGTATTTT.

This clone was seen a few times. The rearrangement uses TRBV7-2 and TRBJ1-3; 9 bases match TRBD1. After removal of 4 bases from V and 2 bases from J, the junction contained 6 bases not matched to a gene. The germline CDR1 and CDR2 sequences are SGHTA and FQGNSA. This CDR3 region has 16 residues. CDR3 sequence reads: CASSYVTGGPGNTIYF. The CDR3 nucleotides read TGTGCCAGCAGCTACGTAACAGGGGGCCCTGGAAACACCATATATTTT.

The CDR3 coding sequence is TGTGCCAGCAGCTTAACGAGTAGGGGACACCGTACCACTAATGAAAAACTGTTTTTT. Its protein is CASSLTSRGHRTTNEKLFF. The chain is built from TRBV11-2 and TRBJ1-4; TRBD1 is a possible D gene (6 bases). The germline V gene has CDR1 SGHAT and CDR2 FQNNGV. The CDR3 is made up of 19 amino acids. Between the trimmed V and J ends, which lost 2 bases and 2 bases, there was a span of 21 bases.

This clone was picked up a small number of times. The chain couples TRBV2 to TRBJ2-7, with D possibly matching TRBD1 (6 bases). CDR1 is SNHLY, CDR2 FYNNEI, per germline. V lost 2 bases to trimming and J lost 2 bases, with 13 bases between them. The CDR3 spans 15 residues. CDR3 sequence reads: CASSESLGAAYEQYF. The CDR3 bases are TGTGCCAGCAGTGAAAGTTTGGGGGCCGCCTACGAGCAGTACTTC.

The CDR3 loop is CAKRQDPYNEQFF. The CDR3 region has the DNA TGTGCCAAACGACAGGATCCCTACAATGAGCAGTTCTTC. V usage is TRBV10-3 and J usage is TRBJ2-1; weak D call: TRBD1 (6 bases). The V end lost 10 bases, the J end lost 2 bases, and 12 bases lay between the germline ends. CDR3 length: 13 amino acids. CDR1 is ENHRY, CDR2 SYGVKD, per germline.

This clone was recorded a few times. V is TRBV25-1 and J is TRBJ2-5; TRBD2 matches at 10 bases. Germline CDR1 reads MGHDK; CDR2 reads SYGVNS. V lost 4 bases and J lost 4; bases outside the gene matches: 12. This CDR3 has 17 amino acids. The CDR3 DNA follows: TGTGCCAGCAGTGCTCACCGGCTAGCGGGAGTTCGAGAGACCCAGTACTTC. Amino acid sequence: CASSAHRLAGVRETQYF.

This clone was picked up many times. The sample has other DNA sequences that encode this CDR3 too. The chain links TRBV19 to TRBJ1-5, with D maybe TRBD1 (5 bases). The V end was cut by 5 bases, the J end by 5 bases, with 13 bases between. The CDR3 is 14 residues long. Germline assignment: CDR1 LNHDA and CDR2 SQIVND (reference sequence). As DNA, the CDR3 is TGTGCCAGTAGTTCTGACAGCGTCTATCAGCCCCAGCATTTT. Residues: CASSSDSVYQPQHF.

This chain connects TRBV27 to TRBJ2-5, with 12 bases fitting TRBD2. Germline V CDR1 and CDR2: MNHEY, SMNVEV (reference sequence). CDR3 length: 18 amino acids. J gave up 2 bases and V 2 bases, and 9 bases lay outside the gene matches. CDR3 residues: CASSLNGLAGNGQETQYF. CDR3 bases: TGTGCCAGCAGTTTAAACGGACTAGCGGGGAACGGGCAAGAGACCCAGTACTTC.

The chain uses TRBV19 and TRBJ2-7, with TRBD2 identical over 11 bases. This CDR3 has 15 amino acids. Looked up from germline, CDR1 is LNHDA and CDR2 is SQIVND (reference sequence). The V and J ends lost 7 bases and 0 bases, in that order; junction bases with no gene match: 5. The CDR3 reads CASTEGLAASYEQYF. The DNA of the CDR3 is TGTGCCAGTACCGAGGGACTAGCGGCCTCCTACGAGCAGTACTTC.

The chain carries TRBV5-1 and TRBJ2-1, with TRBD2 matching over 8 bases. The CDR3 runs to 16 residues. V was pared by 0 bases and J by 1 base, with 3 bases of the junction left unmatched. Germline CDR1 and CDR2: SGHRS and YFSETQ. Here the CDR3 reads CASSLVSSGSYNEQFF. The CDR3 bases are TGCGCCAGCAGCTTGGTGTCTAGCGGGTCCTACAATGAGCAGTTCTTC. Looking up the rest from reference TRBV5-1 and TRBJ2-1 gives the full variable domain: KAGVTQTPRYLIKTRGQQVTLSCSPISGHRSVSWYQQTPGQGLQFLFEYFSETQRNKGNFPGRFSGRQFSNSRSEMNVSTLELGDSALYLCASSLVSSGSYNEQFFGPGTRLTVL.

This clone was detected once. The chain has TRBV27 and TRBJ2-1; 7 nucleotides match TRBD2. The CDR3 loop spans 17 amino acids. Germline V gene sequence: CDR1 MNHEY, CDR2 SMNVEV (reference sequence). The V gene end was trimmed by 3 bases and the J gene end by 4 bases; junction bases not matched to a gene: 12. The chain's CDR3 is CASSFYPAGAPYNEQFF. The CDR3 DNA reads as TGTGCCAGCAGTTTTTATCCCGCGGGAGCCCCTTACAATGAGCAGTTCTTC.

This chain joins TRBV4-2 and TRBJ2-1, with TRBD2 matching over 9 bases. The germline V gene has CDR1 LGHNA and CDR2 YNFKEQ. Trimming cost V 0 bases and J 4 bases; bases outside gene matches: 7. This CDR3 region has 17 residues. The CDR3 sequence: CASSQDLAGAPYNEQFF. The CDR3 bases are TGTGCCAGCAGCCAAGACTTAGCGGGGGCCCCTTACAATGAGCAGTTCTTC.

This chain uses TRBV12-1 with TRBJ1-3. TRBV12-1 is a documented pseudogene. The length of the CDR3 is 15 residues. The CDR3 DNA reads TGTGCCAGCAGCTACAACGGGGGATCTGGAAACACCATATATTTT. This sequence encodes CASSYNGGSGNTIYF.

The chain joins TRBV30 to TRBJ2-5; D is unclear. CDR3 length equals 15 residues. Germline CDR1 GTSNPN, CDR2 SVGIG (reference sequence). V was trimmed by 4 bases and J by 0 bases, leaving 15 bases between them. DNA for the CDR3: TGTGCCTGGAACCTGAACGGGTGGTACCAAGAGACCCAGTACTTC. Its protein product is CAWNLNGWYQETQYF.

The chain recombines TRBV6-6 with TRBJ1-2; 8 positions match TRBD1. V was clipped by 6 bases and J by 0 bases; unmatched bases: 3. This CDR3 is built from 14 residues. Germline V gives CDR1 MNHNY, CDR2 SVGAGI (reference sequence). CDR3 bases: TGTGCCAGCAGCACAGGGGGGGCTAACTATGGCTACACCTTC. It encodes CASSTGGANYGYTF.

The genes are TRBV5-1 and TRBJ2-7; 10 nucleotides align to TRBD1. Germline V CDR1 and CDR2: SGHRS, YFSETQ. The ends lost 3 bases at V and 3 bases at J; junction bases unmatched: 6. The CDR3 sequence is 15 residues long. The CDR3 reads CASSSSGTGDYEQYF. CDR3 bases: TGCGCCAGCAGCTCCTCCGGGACAGGGGACTACGAGCAGTACTTC.

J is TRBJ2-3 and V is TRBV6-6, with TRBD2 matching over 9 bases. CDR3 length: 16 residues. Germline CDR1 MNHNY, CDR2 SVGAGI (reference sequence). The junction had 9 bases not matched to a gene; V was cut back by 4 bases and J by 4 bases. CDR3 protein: CASSLGLTSGSDTQYF. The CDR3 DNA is TGTGCCAGCAGTTTGGGCCTGACTAGCGGATCAGATACGCAGTATTTT.

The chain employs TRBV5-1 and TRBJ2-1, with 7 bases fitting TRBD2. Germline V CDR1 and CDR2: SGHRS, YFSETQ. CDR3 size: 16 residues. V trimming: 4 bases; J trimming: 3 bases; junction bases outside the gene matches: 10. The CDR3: CASSSDRGVLYNEQFF. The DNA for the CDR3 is TGCGCCAGCAGCAGCGATCGGGGGGTACTCTACAATGAGCAGTTCTTC.

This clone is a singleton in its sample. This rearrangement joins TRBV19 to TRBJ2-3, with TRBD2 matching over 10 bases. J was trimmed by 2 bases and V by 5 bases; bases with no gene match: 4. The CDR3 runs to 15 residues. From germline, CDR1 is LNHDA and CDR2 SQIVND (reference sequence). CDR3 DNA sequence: TGTGCCAGTAGTGTCGGACTAGCGGACACAGATACGCAGTATTTT. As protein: CASSVGLADTDTQYF.

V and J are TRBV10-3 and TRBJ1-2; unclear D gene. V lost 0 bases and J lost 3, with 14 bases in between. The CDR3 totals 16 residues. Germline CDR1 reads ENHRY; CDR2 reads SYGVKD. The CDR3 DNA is TGTGCCATCAGTGAGTCGATAGGGAGGGAGGACTATGGCTACACCTTC. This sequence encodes CAISESIGREDYGYTF.

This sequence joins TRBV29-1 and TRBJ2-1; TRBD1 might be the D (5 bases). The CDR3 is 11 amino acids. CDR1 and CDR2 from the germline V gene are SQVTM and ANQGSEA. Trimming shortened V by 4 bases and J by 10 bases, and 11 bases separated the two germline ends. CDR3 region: CSVGQIPEQFF. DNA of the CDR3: TGCAGCGTTGGACAGATCCCCGAGCAGTTCTTC.

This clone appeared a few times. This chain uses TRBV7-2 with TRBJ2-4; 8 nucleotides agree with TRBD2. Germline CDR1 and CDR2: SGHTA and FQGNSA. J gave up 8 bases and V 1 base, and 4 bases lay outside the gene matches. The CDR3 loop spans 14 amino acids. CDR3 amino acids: CASSLVGLGYIQYF. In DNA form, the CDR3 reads TGTGCCAGCAGCTTAGTGGGACTAGGTTACATTCAGTACTTC. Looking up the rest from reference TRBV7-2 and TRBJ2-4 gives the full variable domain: GAGVSQSPSNKVTEKGKDVELRCDPISGHTALYWYRQSLGQGLEFLIYFQGNSAPDKSGLPSDRFSAERTGGSVSTLTIQRTQQEDSAVYLCASSLVGLGYIQYFGAGTRLSVL.

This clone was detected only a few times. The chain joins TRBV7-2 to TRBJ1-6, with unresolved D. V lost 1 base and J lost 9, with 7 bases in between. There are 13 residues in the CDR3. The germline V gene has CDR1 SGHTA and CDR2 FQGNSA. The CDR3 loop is CASSLDFGSPLHF. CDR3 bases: TGTGCCAGCAGCTTAGACTTTGGTTCACCCCTCCACTTT.

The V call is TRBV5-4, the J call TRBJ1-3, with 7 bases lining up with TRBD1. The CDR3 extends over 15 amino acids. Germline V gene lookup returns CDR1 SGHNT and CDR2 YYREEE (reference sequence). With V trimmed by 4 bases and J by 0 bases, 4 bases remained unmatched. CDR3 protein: CASSTGQSSGNTIYF. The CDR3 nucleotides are TGTGCCAGCAGCACGGGACAGAGCTCTGGAAACACCATATATTTT.

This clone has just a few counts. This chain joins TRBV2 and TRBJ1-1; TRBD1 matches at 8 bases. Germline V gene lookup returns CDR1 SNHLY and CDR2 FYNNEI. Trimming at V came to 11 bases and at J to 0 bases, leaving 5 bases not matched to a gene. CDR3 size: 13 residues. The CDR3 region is CAATGDMNTEAFF. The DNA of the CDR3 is TGTGCCGCGACAGGGGACATGAACACTGAAGCTTTCTTT. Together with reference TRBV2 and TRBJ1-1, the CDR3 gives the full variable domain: EPEVTQTPSHQVTQMGQEVILRCVPISNHLYFYWYRQILGQKVEFLVSFYNNEISEKSEIFDDQFSVERPDGSNFTLKIRSTKLEDSAMYFCAATGDMNTEAFFGQGTRLTVV.

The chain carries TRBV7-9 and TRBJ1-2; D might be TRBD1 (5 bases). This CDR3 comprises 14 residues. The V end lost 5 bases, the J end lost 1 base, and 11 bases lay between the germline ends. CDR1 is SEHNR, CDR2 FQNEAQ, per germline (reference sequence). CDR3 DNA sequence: TGTGCCAGCAGCGCGGACACTATTAACTATGGCTACACCTTC. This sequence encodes CASSADTINYGYTF.

The CDR3 region is CATSRGGQGYTEAFF. CDR3 nucleotide sequence: TGTGCCACCAGCAGGGGGGGACAGGGGTACACTGAAGCTTTCTTT. The chain links TRBV15 to TRBJ1-1, with 10 positions matching TRBD1. In germline, CDR1 is LNHNV, CDR2 YYDKDF (reference sequence). This CDR3 spans 15 amino acids. Trimming at V came to 3 bases and at J to 3 bases, leaving 4 bases not matched to a gene.